The clone carrying this T cell receptor beta chain is a singleton in its sample. This table comes from immunoSEQ multiplex PCR, and its TCRdb copy is limited to in-frame clones, with some not included. The sample lists 2,000 to 3,000 clones, around 80% occurring once. CDR3 length equals 13 residues. With 8 bases clipped from V and 3 bases from J, the junction kept 7 bases outside the gene matches. The germline V gene encodes CDR1 MNHNS and CDR2 SASEGT. This sample was taken from a study of immune evolution from preneoplasia to lung adenocarcinoma. Sequenced input: FFPE lung adenocarcinoma in situ tissue. The TCR sequence derives from a person aged 65 to 85 with lung adenocarcinoma. The rearrangement uses TRBV6-1 and TRBJ2-7; 7 bases line up with TRBD1. Written as DNA, the CDR3 is TGTGCCAGCTGGCGGACAGGAATCTACGAGCAGTACTTC. Translating gives CASWRTGIYEQYF.